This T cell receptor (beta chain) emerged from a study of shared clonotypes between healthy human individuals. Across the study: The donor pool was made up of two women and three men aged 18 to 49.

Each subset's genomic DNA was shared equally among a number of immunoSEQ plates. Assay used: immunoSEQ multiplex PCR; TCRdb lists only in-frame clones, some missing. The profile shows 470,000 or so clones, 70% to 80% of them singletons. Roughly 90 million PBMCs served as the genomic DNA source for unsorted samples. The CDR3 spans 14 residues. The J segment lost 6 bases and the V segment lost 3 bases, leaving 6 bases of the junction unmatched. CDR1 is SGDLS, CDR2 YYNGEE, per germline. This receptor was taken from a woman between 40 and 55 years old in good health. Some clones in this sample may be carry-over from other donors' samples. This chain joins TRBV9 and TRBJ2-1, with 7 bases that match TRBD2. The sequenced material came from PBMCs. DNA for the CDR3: TGTGCCAGCAGCGCGAGCGGGACCTCCAATGAGCAGTTCTTC. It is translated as CASSASGTSNEQFF.